The 18 T cell receptor beta chains below come from one sample, sequenced in a study of identifying expanded T cells in peripheral blood. Generated by immunoSEQ multiplex PCR, the TCRdb table keeps only in-frame clones and is missing some. Altogether about 81,000 clones are present, around 84% being singletons, with the ten largest covering around a fifth. Sequenced material: blood. Receptors were obtained from a person between 18 and 75 years old in good health.

The CDR3 protein is CASSLGGNEQFF. The DNA of the CDR3 is TGTGCCAGCAGTTTAGGTGGCAATGAGCAGTTCTTC. The rearrangement uses TRBV28 and TRBJ2-1; no reliable D call. Germline V gene sequence: CDR1 MDHEN, CDR2 SYDVKM. This CDR3 is built from 12 residues. Trimming removed 2 bases from V and 6 bases from J, with 5 bases in between.

The rearrangement joins TRBV28 to TRBJ2-7; the D gene is possibly TRBD1 (5 bases). The CDR3 totals 13 residues. CDR1 is MDHEN and CDR2 is SYDVKM in the germline V gene. V was trimmed by 7 bases and J by 4 bases, leaving 14 bases between them. CDR3 bases: TGTGCCAGCACTGGACAAATAACTTACGAGCAGTACTTC. It translates to CASTGQITYEQYF.

The chain recombines TRBV18 with TRBJ2-7; 7 bases map to TRBD1. This CDR3 comprises 14 residues. Germline-derived CDR1 and CDR2 are KGHSH and LQKENI. With 2 bases clipped from V and 3 bases from J, the junction kept 4 bases outside the gene matches. This CDR3 is CASSPNRGDYEQYF. In DNA form, the CDR3 reads TGTGCCAGCTCACCAAACAGGGGTGACTACGAGCAGTACTTC.

This clone was observed a few times. The chain links TRBV13 to TRBJ1-1; TRBD1 matches 9 bases. Germline V gene lookup returns CDR1 PRHDT and CDR2 FYEKMQ (reference sequence). The CDR3 sequence is 16 residues long. V lost 5 bases to trimming and J lost 0 bases; unmatched junction nucleotides: 7. CDR3 in DNA: TGTGCCAGCAGCCCCGGGACAGGGCTCTTGAACACTGAAGCTTTCTTT. It encodes CASSPGTGLLNTEAFF.

V is TRBV7-2 and J is TRBJ2-1; the match to TRBD2 covers 8 bases. The CDR3 covers 14 residues. CDR1 and CDR2 from the germline V gene are SGHTA and FQGNSA. The V segment lost 1 base and the J segment 5 bases; nucleotides outside the gene matches: 1. The CDR3 coding sequence is TGTGCCAGCAGCTTAGGACTAGCGAACAATGAGCAGTTCTTC. Its protein product is CASSLGLANNEQFF.

The chain uses TRBV7-9 and TRBJ1-2, with D hard to call. This CDR3 is built from 14 residues. The germline V gene has CDR1 SEHNR and CDR2 FQNEAQ (reference sequence). V was shortened by 0 bases and J by 4 bases, with 9 bases between the two germline ends. In nucleotides, the CDR3 is TGTGCCAGCAGCTTAGCGCTTCCCACCTATGGCTACACCTTC. Translating gives CASSLALPTYGYTF.

This chain links TRBV27 with TRBJ2-1; TRBD2 matches 11 bases. The V gene's germline CDR1 is MNHEY and CDR2 SMNVEV (reference sequence). CDR3 length equals 18 residues. J lost 5 bases, V lost 5 bases, and 14 bases had no gene match. DNA for the CDR3: TGTGCCAGCAGTCCGGCCCCCTTGACTAGCGGGACGAACAATGAGCAGTTCTTC. This gives the protein CASSPAPLTSGTNNEQFF.

The chain uses TRBV19 and TRBJ2-7, with 8 bases aligning to TRBD1. With V trimmed by 3 bases and J by 3 bases, 4 bases remained unmatched. The germline V gene has CDR1 LNHDA and CDR2 SQIVND (reference sequence). The CDR3 is 14 residues long. The CDR3 here is CASSIPGGSYEQYF. The DNA of the CDR3 is TGTGCCAGTAGTATCCCAGGGGGCAGCTACGAGCAGTACTTC.

V gene TRBV27 combines with J gene TRBJ2-4; D tentatively reads TRBD1 or TRBD2 (5 bases each). Germline values: CDR1 MNHEY, CDR2 SMNVEV (reference sequence). Trimming removed 4 bases at V and 8 bases at J, with 18 bases between. This CDR3 has 15 amino acids. The CDR3 loop is CASSYEGQGGDIQYF. The DNA of the CDR3 is TGTGCCAGCAGTTATGAGGGGCAGGGCGGTGACATTCAGTACTTC.

CDR3: CASSQTGNSYEQYF. The CDR3 bases are TGTGCCAGCAGCCAGACCGGGAACTCCTACGAGCAGTACTTC. The chain is built from TRBV4-2 and TRBJ2-7; D perhaps matches TRBD2 (5 bases). The CDR3 is 14 amino acids. The V gene's germline CDR1 is LGHNA and CDR2 YNFKEQ. V shed 3 bases and J shed 0 bases, with 9 bases lying between them.

This sequence joins TRBV29-1 and TRBJ2-3, with D maybe TRBD2 (7 bases). There are 14 residues in the CDR3. Germline CDR1 SQVTM, CDR2 ANQGSEA. Trimming took off 0 bases at V and 4 bases at J, with 11 bases between the two ends. DNA for the CDR3: TGCAGCGTTGAAGACGTAGGGGGGGCAGATACGCAGTATTTT. Residues: CSVEDVGGADTQYF.

The rearrangement joins TRBV7-2 to TRBJ1-4; TRBD1 might be the D (5 bases). Trimming removed 10 bases at V and 5 bases at J, with 17 bases between. Looked up from germline, CDR1 is SGHTA and CDR2 is FQGNSA. The CDR3 spans 14 residues. CDR3 protein: CATSSGRSNEKLFF. Here the CDR3 DNA reads TGTGCCACCTCCTCGGGACGCTCAAATGAAAAACTGTTTTTT. The whole variable domain, remainder taken from reference TRBV7-2 and TRBJ1-4, is GAGVSQSPSNKVTEKGKDVELRCDPISGHTALYWYRQSLGQGLEFLIYFQGNSAPDKSGLPSDRFSAERTGGSVSTLTIQRTQQEDSAVYLCATSSGRSNEKLFFGSGTQLSVL.

V gene TRBV20-1 combines with J gene TRBJ2-5; D unresolved. Germline CDR1 DFQATT, CDR2 SNEGSKA (reference sequence). CDR3 length: 10 residues. V lost 6 bases and J lost 7, with 9 bases in between. The CDR3 here is CSATEGTQYF. CDR3 sequence (DNA): TGCAGTGCGACGGAAGGGACCCAGTACTTC.

V and J are TRBV6-1 and TRBJ1-2; D unresolved. This CDR3 contains 13 residues. Germline V gene data show CDR1 as MNHNS and CDR2 as SASEGT. V was clipped by 1 base and J by 7 bases, with 10 bases between them. CDR3 nucleotide sequence: TGTGCCAGCAGTGAAGGGCCGTTGGGTGGCTACACCTTC. This translates into CASSEGPLGGYTF.

This chain connects TRBV7-2 to TRBJ2-5; D not resolved. Trimming pared 3 bases from V and 2 bases from J, leaving 10 bases between. This CDR3 comprises 14 residues. Germline values: CDR1 SGHTA, CDR2 FQGNSA. The CDR3 loop reads CASSFPGVQETQYF. The CDR3 DNA sequence: TGTGCCAGCAGCTTTCCTGGGGTACAAGAGACCCAGTACTTC. The entire variable domain, with the rest obtained from reference TRBV7-2 and TRBJ2-5, is as follows: GAGVSQSPSNKVTEKGKDVELRCDPISGHTALYWYRQSLGQGLEFLIYFQGNSAPDKSGLPSDRFSAERTGGSVSTLTIQRTQQEDSAVYLCASSFPGVQETQYFGPGTRLLVL.

The chain has TRBV28 and TRBJ2-1; 7 nucleotides match TRBD1. The CDR3 is 16 amino acids. Germline values: CDR1 MDHEN, CDR2 SYDVKM. V lost 6 bases, J lost 4 bases, and 12 bases stayed unmatched. CDR3 nucleotide sequence: TGTGCCAGCAGCCATCAGACAGGGAACAATTACAATGAGCAGTTCTTC. The encoded protein is CASSHQTGNNYNEQFF.

This chain connects TRBV7-2 to TRBJ2-7, with 12 nucleotides matching TRBD2. Trimming took 1 base from V and 2 from J; bases not matched to a gene: 9. Germline CDR1 is SGHTA and CDR2 is FQGNSA. This CDR3 comprises 18 residues. The CDR3 loop reads CASSLVASGRDLTYEQYF. The CDR3 DNA reads TGTGCCAGCAGCTTAGTTGCTAGCGGGAGGGATCTTACCTACGAGCAGTACTTC. Supplemented by reference TRBV7-2 and TRBJ2-7, the full variable domain reads GAGVSQSPSNKVTEKGKDVELRCDPISGHTALYWYRQSLGQGLEFLIYFQGNSAPDKSGLPSDRFSAERTGGSVSTLTIQRTQQEDSAVYLCASSLVASGRDLTYEQYFGPGTRLTVT.

The CDR3 region is CASSLLITQPLQETQYF. CDR3 bases: TGTGCCAGCAGTTTATTGATAACACAACCCCTACAAGAGACCCAGTACTTC. The chain joins TRBV28 to TRBJ2-5; D is undetermined. The ends were cut back, 1 base at V and 2 bases at J, with 17 bases in the middle. Germline V gives CDR1 MDHEN, CDR2 SYDVKM. CDR3 length equals 17 residues.